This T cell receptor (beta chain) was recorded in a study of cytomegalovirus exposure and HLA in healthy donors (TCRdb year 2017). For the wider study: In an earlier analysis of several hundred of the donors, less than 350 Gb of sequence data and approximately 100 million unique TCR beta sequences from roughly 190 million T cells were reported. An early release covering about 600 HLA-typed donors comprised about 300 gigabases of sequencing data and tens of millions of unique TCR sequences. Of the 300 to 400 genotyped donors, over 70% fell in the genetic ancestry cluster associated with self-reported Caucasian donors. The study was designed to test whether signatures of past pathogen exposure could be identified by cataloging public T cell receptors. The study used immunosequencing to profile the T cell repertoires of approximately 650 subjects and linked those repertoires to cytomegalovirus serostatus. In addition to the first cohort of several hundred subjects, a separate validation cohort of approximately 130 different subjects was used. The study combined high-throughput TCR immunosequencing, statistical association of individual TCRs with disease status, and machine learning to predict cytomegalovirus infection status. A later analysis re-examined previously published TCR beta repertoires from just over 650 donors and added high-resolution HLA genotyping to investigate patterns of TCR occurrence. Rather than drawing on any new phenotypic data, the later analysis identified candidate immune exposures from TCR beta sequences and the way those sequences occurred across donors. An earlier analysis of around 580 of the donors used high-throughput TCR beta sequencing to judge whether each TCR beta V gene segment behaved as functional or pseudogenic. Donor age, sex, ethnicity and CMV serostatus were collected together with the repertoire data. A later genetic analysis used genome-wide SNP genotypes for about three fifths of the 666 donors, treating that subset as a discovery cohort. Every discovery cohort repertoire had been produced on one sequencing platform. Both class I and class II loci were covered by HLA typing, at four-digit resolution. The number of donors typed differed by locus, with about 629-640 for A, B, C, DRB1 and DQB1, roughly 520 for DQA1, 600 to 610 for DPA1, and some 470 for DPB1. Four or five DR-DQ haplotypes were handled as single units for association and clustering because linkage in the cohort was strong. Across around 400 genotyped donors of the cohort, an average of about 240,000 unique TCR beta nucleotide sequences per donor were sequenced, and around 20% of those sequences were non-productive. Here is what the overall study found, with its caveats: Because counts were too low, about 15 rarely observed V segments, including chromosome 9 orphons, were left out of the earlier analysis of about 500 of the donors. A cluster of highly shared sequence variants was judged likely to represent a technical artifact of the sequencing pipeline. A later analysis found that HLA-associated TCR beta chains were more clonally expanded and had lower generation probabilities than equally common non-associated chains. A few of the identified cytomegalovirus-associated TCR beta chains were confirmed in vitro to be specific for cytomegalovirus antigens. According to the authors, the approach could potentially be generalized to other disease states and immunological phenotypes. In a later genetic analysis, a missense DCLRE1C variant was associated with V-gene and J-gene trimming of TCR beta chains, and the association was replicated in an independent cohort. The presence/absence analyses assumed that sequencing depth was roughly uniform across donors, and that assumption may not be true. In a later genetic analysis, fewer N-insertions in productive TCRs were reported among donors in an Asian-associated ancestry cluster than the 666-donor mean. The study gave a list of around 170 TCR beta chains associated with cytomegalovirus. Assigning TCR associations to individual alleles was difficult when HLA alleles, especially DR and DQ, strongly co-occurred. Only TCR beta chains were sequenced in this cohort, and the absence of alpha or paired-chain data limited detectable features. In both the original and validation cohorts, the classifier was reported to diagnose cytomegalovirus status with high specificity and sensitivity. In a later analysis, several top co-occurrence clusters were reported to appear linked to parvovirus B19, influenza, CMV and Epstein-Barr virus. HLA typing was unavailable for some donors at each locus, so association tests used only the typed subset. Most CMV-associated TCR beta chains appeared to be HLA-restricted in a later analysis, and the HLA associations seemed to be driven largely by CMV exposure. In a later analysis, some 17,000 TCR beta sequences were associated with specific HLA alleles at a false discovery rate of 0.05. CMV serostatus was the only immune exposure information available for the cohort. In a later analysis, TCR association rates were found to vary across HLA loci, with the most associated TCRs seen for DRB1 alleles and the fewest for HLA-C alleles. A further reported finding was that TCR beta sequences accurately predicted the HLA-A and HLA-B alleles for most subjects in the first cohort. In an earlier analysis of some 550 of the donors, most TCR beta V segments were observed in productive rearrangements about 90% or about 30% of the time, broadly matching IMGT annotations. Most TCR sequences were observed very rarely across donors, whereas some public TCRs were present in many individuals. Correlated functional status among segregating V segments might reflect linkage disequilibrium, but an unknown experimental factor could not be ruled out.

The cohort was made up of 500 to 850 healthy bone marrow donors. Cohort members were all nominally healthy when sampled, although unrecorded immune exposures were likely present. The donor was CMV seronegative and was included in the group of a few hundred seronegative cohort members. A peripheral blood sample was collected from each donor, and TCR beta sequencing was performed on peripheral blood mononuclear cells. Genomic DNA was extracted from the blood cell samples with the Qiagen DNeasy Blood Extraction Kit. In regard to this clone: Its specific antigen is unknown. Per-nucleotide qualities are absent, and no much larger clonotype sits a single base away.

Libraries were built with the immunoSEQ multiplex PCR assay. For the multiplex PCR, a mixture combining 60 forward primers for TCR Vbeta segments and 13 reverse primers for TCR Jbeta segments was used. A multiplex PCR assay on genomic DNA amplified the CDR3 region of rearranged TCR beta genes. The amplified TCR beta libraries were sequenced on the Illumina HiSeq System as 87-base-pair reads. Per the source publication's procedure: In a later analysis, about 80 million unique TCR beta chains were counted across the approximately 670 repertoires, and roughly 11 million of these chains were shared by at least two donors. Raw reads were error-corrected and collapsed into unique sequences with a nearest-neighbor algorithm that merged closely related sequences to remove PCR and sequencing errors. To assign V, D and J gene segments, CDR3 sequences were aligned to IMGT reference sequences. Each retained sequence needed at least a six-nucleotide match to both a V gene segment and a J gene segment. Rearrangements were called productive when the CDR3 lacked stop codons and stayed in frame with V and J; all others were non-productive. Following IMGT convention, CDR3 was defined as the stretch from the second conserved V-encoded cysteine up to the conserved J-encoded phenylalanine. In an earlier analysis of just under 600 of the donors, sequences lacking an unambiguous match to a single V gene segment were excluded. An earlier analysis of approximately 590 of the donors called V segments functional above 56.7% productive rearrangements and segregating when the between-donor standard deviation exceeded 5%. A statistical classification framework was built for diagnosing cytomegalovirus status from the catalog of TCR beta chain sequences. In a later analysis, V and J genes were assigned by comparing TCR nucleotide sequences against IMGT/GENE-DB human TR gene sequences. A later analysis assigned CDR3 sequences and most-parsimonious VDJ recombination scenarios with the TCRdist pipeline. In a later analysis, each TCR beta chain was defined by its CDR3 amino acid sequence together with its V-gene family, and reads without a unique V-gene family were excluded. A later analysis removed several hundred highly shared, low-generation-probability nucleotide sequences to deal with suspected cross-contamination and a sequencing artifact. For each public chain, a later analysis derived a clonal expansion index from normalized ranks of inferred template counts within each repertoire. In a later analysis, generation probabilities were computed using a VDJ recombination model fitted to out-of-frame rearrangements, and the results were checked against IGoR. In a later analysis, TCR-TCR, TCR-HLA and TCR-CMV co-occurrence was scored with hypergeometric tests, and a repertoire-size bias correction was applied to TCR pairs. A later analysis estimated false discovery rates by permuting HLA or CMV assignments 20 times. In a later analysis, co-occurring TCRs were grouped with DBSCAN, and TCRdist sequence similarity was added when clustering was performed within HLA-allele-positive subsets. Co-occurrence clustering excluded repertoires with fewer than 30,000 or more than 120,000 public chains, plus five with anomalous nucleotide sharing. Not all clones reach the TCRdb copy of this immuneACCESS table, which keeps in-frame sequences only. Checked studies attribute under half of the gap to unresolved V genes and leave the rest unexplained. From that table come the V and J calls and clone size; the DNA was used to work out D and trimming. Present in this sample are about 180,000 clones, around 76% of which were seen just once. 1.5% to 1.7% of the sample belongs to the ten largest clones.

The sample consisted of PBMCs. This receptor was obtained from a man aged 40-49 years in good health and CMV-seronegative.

The CDR3 in this case is CASSPRQGSDYEQYF. The DNA sequence is as follows: TGTGCCAGCTCACCGCGACAGGGGTCGGACTACGAGCAGTACTTC. The chain employs TRBV18 and TRBJ2-7; 8 bases in the junction line up with TRBD1. Trimming leaves V shorter by 3 bases and J shorter by 3 bases, with the junction holding 7 bases beyond the gene matches. Spanning cysteine to phenylalanine, the CDR3 consists of 15 amino acids. The entry retains the CDR3 DNA only, 45 bases that are in frame from base 1. Via the germline V gene, CDR1 is KGHSH and CDR2 LQKENI.